This T cell receptor beta chain comes out of a study of T-cell reconstitution after alpha-beta-depleted transplantation in children. The CDR3 is made up of 13 amino acids. Germline CDR1 DFQATT, CDR2 SNEGSKA (reference sequence). Trimming removed 5 bases at V and 8 bases at J, with 18 bases between. Construction of the TCRbeta library involved unique molecular identifiers. TCRdb re-called the PCR reads through MiXCR, storing one row per CDR3 protein. The sample shows 350,000 to 400,000 distinct CDR3 sequences, about an eighth of them seen only once. This clonotype was seen repeatedly, ten times or more.

The receptor comes from a human donor who donated a stem cell graft to a child with Fanconi anemia. Specimen: PBMCs, collected from the stem cell graft. This sequence joins TRBV20-1 and TRBJ1-2, with a tentative D call TRBD1 (5 bases). CDR3 nucleotides: TGCAGTGCTCAGATAACTGAGGGGAAAGGCTACACCTTC. Protein: CSAQITEGKGYTF.